Listed here is a single T cell receptor (beta chain). Its antigen is still unknown. The table came from immunoSEQ multiplex PCR; TCRdb's copy has only in-frame clones and leaves some out. The sample shows more than 400,000 clones, roughly 95% of them seen only once. These data are taken from a study of shared clonotypes between healthy human individuals. CDR1 SGHRS and CDR2 YFSETQ come from the germline V gene. The CDR3 sequence is 13 residues long. Trimming removed 2 bases at V and 7 bases at J, with 13 bases between. Study-level results: Larger richness was generally estimated for naive than memory subsets.

Sequenced material: naive CD4+ T cells sorted from blood. The subset here: CD45RA+ positively selected. The clonotype was recovered from a woman in her 30s in good health. The chain has TRBV5-1 and TRBJ2-7; no definite D call. The CDR3 reads CASSFNTDGEQYF. The CDR3 nucleotides are TGCGCCAGCAGCTTCAATACCGACGGTGAGCAGTACTTC.